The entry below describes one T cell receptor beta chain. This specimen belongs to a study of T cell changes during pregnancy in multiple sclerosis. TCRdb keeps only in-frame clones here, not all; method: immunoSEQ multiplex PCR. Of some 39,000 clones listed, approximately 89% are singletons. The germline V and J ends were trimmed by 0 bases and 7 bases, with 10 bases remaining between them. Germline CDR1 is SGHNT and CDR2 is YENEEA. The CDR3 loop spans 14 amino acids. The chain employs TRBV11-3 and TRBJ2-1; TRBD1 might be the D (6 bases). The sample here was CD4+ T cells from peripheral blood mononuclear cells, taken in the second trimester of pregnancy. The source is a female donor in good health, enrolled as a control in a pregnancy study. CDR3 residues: CASSLDQGGNEQFF. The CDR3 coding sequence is TGTGCCAGCAGCTTAGATCAAGGGGGTAATGAGCAGTTCTTC.